This T cell receptor (beta chain) was obtained from a study of T-cell reconstitution after alpha-beta-depleted transplantation in children. Regarding the study as a whole: Expanded graft clones, several hundred of them, were reportedly the source of alpha-beta T cells about two months after transplant. Among T cells one year after transplant, newly produced cells accounted for most counts and diversity.

This clonotype was recorded at least ten times. Its antigen is still unknown. With 3 bases removed from V and 2 bases from J, the gap between germline ends came to 9 bases. In germline, CDR1 is SGHRS, CDR2 YFSETQ. The CDR3 covers 13 residues. Preparing the TCRbeta library involved the use of unique molecular identifiers. MiXCR was run by TCRdb on the PCR reads, yielding one entry per CDR3 protein. The sample contains roughly 300,000 distinct CDR3 sequences, around 10% of which appear only once. The clonotype was recovered from a male patient between 2 and 15 years old who had a stem cell transplant for chronic granulomatous disease, so the T cells may come from the graft donor. This material consisted of peripheral blood, taken 180 days after TCRalphabeta/CD19-depleted stem cell transplant. The chain recombines TRBV5-1 with TRBJ2-7, with TRBD2 as a possible D gene (5 bases). This CDR3 reads CASSSTGAYEQYF. CDR3 in DNA: TGCGCCAGCAGCTCCACCGGGGCCTACGAGCAGTACTTC.